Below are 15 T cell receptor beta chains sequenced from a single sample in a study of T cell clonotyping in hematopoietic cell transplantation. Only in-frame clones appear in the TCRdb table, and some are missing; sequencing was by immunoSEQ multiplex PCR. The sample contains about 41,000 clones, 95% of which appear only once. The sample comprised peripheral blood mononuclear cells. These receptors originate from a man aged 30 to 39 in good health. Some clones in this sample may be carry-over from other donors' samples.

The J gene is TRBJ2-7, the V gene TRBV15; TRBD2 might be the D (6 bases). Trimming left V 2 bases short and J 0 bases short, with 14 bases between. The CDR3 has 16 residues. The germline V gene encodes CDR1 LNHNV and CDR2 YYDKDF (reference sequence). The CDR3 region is CATSRTRRDSSYEQYF. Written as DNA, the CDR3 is TGTGCCACCAGCAGAACCCGGCGGGATTCCTCCTACGAGCAGTACTTC.

Here the CDR3 reads CASSFLDPGREAFF. The CDR3 DNA follows: TGTGCCAGCAGCTTTCTAGACCCTGGCCGGGAAGCTTTCTTT. The V gene is TRBV7-9, the J gene TRBJ1-1, with unresolved D. Trimming pared 3 bases from V and 8 bases from J, leaving 16 bases between. The CDR3 loop spans 14 amino acids. CDR1 and CDR2 (germline): SEHNR, FQNEAQ (reference sequence).

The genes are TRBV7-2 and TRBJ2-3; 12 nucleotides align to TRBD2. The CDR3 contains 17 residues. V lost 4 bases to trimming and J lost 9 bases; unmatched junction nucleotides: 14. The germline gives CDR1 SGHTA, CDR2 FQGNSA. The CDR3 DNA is TGTGCCAGCAGCTCGTTGTTGGGGGCTAGCGGGGGGGGAACGCAGTATTTT. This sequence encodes CASSSLLGASGGGTQYF.

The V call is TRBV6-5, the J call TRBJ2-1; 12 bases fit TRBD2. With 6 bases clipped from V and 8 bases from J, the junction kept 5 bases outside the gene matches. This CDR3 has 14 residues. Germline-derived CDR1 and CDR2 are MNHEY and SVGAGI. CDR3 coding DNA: TGTGCCAGCAGCAGGCTAGCGGGAGGGTATGAGCAGTTCTTC. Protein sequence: CASSRLAGGYEQFF.

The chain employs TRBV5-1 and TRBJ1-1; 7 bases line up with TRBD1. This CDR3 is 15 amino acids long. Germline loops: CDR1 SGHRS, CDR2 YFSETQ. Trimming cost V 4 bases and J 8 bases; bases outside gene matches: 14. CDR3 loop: CASSQGQAPLPEAFF. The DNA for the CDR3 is TGCGCCAGCAGCCAAGGACAGGCCCCGCTCCCAGAAGCTTTCTTT.

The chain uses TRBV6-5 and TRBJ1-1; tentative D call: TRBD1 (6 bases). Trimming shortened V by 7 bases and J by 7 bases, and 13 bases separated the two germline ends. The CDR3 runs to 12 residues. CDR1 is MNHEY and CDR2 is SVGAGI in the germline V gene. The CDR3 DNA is TGTGCCAGCACTCAAACAGGGAGTGAAGCTTTCTTT. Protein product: CASTQTGSEAFF.

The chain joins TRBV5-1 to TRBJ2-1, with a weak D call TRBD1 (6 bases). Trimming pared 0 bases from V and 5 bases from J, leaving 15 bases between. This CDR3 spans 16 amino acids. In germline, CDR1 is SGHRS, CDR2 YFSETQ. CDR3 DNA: TGCGCCAGCAGCTTGGCGACAGGAGCCAGGAACAATGAGCAGTTCTTC. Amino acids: CASSLATGARNNEQFF.

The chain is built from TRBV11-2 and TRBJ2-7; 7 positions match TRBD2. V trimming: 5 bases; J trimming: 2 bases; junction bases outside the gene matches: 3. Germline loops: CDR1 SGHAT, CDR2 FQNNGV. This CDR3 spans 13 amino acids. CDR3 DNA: TGTGCCAGCAGCCCGGGACTACCCTACGAGCAGTACTTC. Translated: CASSPGLPYEQYF.

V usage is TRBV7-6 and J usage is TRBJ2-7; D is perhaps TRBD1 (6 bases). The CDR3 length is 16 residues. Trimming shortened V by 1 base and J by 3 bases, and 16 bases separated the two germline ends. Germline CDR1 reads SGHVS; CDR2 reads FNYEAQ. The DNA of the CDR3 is TGTGCCAGCAGCTTAGAGGCAGGGGATGGGGGCTACGAGCAGTACTTC. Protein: CASSLEAGDGGYEQYF. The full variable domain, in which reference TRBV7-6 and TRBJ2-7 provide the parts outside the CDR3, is GAGVSQSPRYKVTKRGQDVALRCDPISGHVSLYWYRQALGQGPEFLTYFNYEAQQDKSGLPNDRFSAERPEGSISTLTIQRTEQRDSAMYRCASSLEAGDGGYEQYFGPGTRLTVT.

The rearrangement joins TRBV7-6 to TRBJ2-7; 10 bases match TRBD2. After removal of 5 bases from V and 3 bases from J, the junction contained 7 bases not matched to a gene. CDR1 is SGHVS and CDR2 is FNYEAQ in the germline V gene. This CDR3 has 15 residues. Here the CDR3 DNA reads TGTGCCAGCAGCAAGTTAGCGGGAGGCGTCTACGAGCAGTACTTC. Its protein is CASSKLAGGVYEQYF.

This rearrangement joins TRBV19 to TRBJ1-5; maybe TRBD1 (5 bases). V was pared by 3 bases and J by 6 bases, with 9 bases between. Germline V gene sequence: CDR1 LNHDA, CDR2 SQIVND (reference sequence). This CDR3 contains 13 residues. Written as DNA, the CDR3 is TGTGCCAGTAGTATGATCAGGGTTCAGCCCCAGCATTTT. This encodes CASSMIRVQPQHF.

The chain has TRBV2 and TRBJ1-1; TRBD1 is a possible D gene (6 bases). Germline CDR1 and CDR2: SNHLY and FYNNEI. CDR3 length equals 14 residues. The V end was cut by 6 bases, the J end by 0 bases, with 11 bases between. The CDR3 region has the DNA TGTGCCAGCAGGACAGGAGCGATGAACACTGAAGCTTTCTTT. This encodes CASRTGAMNTEAFF.

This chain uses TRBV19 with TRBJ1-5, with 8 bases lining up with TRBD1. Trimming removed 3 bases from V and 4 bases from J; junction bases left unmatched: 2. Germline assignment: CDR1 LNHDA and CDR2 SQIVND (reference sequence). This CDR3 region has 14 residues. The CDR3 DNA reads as TGTGCCAGTAGTATCCGGGACAGGAATCAGCCCCAGCATTTT. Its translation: CASSIRDRNQPQHF.

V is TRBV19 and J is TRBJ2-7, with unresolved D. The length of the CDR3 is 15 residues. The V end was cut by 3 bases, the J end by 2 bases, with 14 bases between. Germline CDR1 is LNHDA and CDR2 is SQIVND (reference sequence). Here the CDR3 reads CASSILHDSTYEQYF. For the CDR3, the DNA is TGTGCCAGTAGTATCCTCCACGACTCCACCTACGAGCAGTACTTC. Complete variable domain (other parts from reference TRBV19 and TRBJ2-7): DGGITQSPKYLFRKEGQNVTLSCEQNLNHDAMYWYRQDPGQGLRLIYYSQIVNDFQKGDIAEGYSVSREKKESFPLTVTSAQKNPTAFYLCASSILHDSTYEQYFGPGTRLTVT.

CDR3 sequence reads: CAIKREGALEQYF. CDR3 nucleotides: TGTGCCATAAAGCGGGAGGGGGCTTTGGAGCAGTACTTC. V is TRBV5-4 and J is TRBJ2-7; 10 nucleotides align to TRBD2. The CDR3 runs 13 residues. Germline CDR1 is SGHNT and CDR2 is YYREEE (reference sequence). V shed 9 bases, J shed 7 bases, and the junction held 10 bases outside the gene matches.